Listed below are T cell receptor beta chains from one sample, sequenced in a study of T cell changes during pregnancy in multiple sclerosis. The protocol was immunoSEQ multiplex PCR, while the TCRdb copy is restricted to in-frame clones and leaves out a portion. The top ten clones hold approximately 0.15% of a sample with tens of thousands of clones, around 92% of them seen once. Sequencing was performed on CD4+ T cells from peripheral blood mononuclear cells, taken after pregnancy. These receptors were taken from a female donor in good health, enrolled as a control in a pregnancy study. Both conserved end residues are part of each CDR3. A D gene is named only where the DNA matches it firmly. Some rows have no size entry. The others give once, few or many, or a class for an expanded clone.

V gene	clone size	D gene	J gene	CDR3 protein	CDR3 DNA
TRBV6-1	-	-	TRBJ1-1	CASSEVPGSTEAFF	TGTGCCAGCAGTGAAGTCCCAGGGTCCACTGAAGCTTTCTTT
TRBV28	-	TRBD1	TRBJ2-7	CASSSHPGTGVLFGPYEQYF	TGTGCCAGCAGTTCACACCCCGGGACAGGGGTCCTGTTCGGCCCCTACGAGCAGTACTTC
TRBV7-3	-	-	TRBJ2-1	CASSLRTGGRSSYNEQFF	TGTGCCAGCAGCTTAAGGACCGGGGGGCGGAGCTCCTACAATGAGCAGTTCTTC
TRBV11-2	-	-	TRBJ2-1	CASSLAGAPNEQFF	TGTGCCAGCAGCTTGGCGGGGGCCCCCAATGAGCAGTTCTTC
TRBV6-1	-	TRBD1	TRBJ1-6	CASSAPGQETSPLHF	TGTGCCAGCAGCGCTCCGGGACAGGAAACCTCACCCCTCCACTTT
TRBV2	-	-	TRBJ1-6	CASSEQGRNSPLHF	TGTGCCAGCAGTGAGCAGGGGAGAAATTCACCCCTCCACTTT
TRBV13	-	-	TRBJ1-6	CASSAGQYNSPLHF	TGTGCCAGCAGCGCCGGACAGTATAATTCACCCCTCCACTTT
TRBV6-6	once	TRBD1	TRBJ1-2	CASRRQGARDTYGYTF	TGTGCCAGCAGACGACAGGGGGCTCGGGATACCTATGGCTACACCTTC
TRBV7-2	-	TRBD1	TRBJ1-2	CASSSRGEGYGYTF	TGTGCCAGCAGCTCCAGGGGGGAAGGCTATGGCTACACCTTC
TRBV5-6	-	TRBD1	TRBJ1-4	CASSLPGGEKLFF	TGTGCCAGCAGCTTGCCAGGGGGTGAAAAACTGTTTTTT
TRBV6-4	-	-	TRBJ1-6	CASSVAGFSSPLHF	TGTGCCAGCAGTGTCGCGGGGTTCAGTTCACCCCTCCACTTT
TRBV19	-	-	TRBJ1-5	CASSIVDSYNQPQHF	TGTGCCAGTAGTATAGTTGACAGCTACAATCAGCCCCAGCATTTT
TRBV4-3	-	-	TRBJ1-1	CARHPWGGDTEAFF	TGCGCCAGGCATCCGTGGGGGGGGGACACTGAAGCTTTCTTT
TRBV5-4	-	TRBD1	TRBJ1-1	CASSKGQGVRTEAFF	TGTGCCAGCAGCAAAGGACAGGGGGTTCGCACTGAAGCTTTCTTT
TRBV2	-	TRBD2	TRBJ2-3	CASSGASGGPTDTQYF	TGTGCCAGCAGTGGGGCTAGCGGGGGGCCCACAGATACGCAGTATTTT
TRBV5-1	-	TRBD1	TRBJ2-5	CASSSGQGLRETQYF	TGCGCCAGCAGCTCCGGACAGGGGTTACGAGAGACCCAGTACTTC
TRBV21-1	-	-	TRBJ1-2	CASSKGRGASGYTF	TGTGCCAGCAGCAAAGGCAGGGGGGCGTCTGGCTACACCTTC
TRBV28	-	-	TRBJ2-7	CASSLRGGEYEQYF	TGTGCCAGCAGCCTCCGGGGTGGGGAGTACGAGCAGTACTTC
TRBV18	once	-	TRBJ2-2	CASSPPRGSTGELFF	TGTGCCAGCTCACCACCTCGGGGGTCCACCGGGGAGCTGTTTTTT
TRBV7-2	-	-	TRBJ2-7	CASSQQGIGDEQYF	TGTGCCAGCAGCCAACAGGGAATTGGGGACGAGCAGTACTTC
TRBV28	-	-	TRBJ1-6	CASSFGGTGNSPLHF	TGTGCCAGCAGTTTTGGAGGGACTGGGAATTCACCCCTCCACTTT
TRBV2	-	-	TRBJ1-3	CASLRPGSGNTIYF	TGTGCCAGCCTTCGGCCAGGGTCTGGAAACACCATATATTTT
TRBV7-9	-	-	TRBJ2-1	CASSLDSSYNEQFF	TGTGCCAGCAGCTTAGACAGCTCCTACAATGAGCAGTTCTTC
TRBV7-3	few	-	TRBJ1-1	CASSSARGNTEAFF	TGTGCCAGCAGCTCAGCCAGGGGGAACACTGAAGCTTTCTTT
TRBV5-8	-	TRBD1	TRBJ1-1	CASSPGTGVLNTEAFF	TGTGCCAGCAGCCCCGGGACAGGGGTCCTGAACACTGAAGCTTTCTTT
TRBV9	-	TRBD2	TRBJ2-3	CASSVGASGAVDTQYF	TGTGCCAGCAGCGTAGGGGCTAGCGGAGCTGTAGATACGCAGTATTTT